The 9 T cell receptor beta chains below were found in one sample sequenced in a study of prognosis after radiotherapy for stage I lung cancer. Template was genomic DNA; TCR beta CDR3 amplified in two multiplex PCR rounds. Each TRBV and TRBJ gene had its own primer in the first PCR round. TCRdb itself ran the multiplex PCR reads through MiXCR, one entry per CDR3 protein. The repertoire holds 11,000 to 15,000 distinct CDR3 sequences, with roughly a quarter as singletons. The sample was PBMCs, taken before or after stereotactic body radiation therapy (not recorded which). The receptors originated from a donor aged 50 or older with non-small cell lung cancer.

This clonotype occurred many times. The V gene is TRBV5-1, the J gene TRBJ2-7; 10 bases match TRBD1. Trimming took 7 bases from V and 6 from J; bases not matched to a gene: 7. CDR3 length equals 13 residues. Germline-derived CDR1 and CDR2 are SGHRS and YFSETQ. The CDR3 DNA reads as TGCGCCAGCTCCGACAGGGGGCGCGGCGAGCAGTACTTC. Translated, it gives CASSDRGRGEQYF.

V and J are TRBV7-9 and TRBJ2-3; D gene ambiguous. The CDR3 contains 15 residues. V lost 1 base to trimming and J lost 11 bases, with 19 bases between them. Germline V lookup: CDR1 SEHNR, CDR2 FQNEAQ (reference sequence). In DNA, the CDR3 is TGTGCCAGCAGCTTAGATGTGCGATGGGCAGTTAAGCAGTATTTT. Translation: CASSLDVRWAVKQYF.

This clonotype is categorized as medium-sized (0.01 to 0.1%). The chain couples TRBV28 to TRBJ2-3; the D gene is possibly TRBD1 (7 bases). The CDR3 is 15 amino acids. CDR1 and CDR2 (germline): MDHEN, SYDVKM. V was cut by 6 bases and J by 4 bases, with 17 bases left in between. CDR3 nucleotide sequence: TGTGCCAGCAGCCACGCAGGGGGGTCGGCAGATACGCAGTATTTT. It translates to CASSHAGGSADTQYF.

This clonotype was counted ten times or more. A much bigger clone sits one base away, suggesting this may be a read error. The rearrangement joins TRBV7-7 to TRBJ2-3, with D perhaps TRBD2 (5 bases). The CDR3 totals 14 residues. The germline gives CDR1 SSHAT, CDR2 FNYEAQ (reference sequence). The CDR3, as DNA: TGTGCTAGCAGCTTAAACTCTTGGGGAGATGCGCAGTATTTT. Amino acid sequence: CASSLNSWGDAQYF.

The chain has TRBV20-1 and TRBJ2-7; no reliable D call. The DNA matches TRBJ2-4 better at its end, which makes the J call doubtful. The CDR3 sequence is 11 residues long. The germline V gene encodes CDR1 DFQATT and CDR2 SNEGSKA (reference sequence). The CDR3 sequence: CSAIEMTIQYF. In DNA, the CDR3 is TGCAGTGCTATCGAGATGACCATTCAGTACTTC.

In its sample, this clonotype was seen many times. This sequence joins TRBV7-9 and TRBJ2-1; D is unresolved. This CDR3 contains 13 residues. Trimming stripped 2 bases from V and 8 bases from J, with 10 bases between. CDR1 is SEHNR and CDR2 is FQNEAQ in the germline V gene (reference sequence). Here the CDR3 DNA reads TGTGCCAGCAGCTTAATACTTCATGATGAGCAGTTCTTC. This translates into CASSLILHDEQFF.

By frequency in the sample, this clonotype is medium-sized. The rearrangement uses TRBV6-1 and TRBJ1-6; D is perhaps TRBD1 (6 bases). The CDR3 runs to 14 residues. Looked up from germline, CDR1 is MNHNS and CDR2 is SASEGT. The V gene lost 5 bases and the J gene lost 6 bases, with 11 bases spanning the gap. CDR3 in DNA: TGTGCCAGCAGTCTCGGACAGTTTAATTCACCCCTCCACTTT. This sequence encodes CASSLGQFNSPLHF.

Note on this clonotype: The junction and the germline gene differ at one end; a read error may be behind it. As DNA, the CDR3 is TGCGCCAGCAGCTTGTACGCGGGTCAGCAAGAGACCCAGTATTTC. Translating gives CASSLYAGQQETQYF. The gene calls are TRBV5-1 and TRBJ2-5, with a possible D match to TRBD2 (5 bases). Germline CDR1 is SGHRS and CDR2 is YFSETQ. CDR3 size: 15 residues.

A word on this clonotype: This may stem from a read error, because a much larger clone lies one nucleotide away. This chain connects TRBV15 to TRBJ2-4; D not resolved. V was clipped by 0 bases and J by 1 base, with 13 bases between them. This CDR3 has 17 amino acids. Germline CDR1 and CDR2: LNHNV and YYDKDF (reference sequence). The CDR3: CATSRDRRRSAKNIQYF. In DNA form, the CDR3 reads TGTGCCACCAGCAGAGATCGCCGGAGATCGGCCAAAAACATTCAGTACTTC. Variable domain in full (rest from reference TRBV15 and TRBJ2-4): DAMVIQNPRYQVTQFGKPVTLSCSQTLNHNVMYWYQQKSSQAPKLLFHYYDKDFNNEADTPDNFQSRRPNTSFCFLDIRSPGLGDTAMYLCATSRDRRRSAKNIQYFGAGTRLSVL.